One sample yielded the 21 T cell receptor beta chains listed below, sequenced in a study of CD8 T cells in Susac syndrome. RNA amounts of 0.5 to 1 ug underwent reverse transcription with random hexamers. MiXCR was run by TCRdb on the immunoSEQ multiplex PCR reads, yielding one entry per CDR3 protein. The sample comprises a few hundred thousand distinct CDR3 sequences, about 95% of which are singletons, and 0.085% to 0.1% rests with the top ten. The sequencing input was CD4+ T cells from PBMCs. These receptors were collected from a human donor with multiple sclerosis.

Only one count was recorded for this clonotype. This rearrangement joins TRBV12-3 or TRBV12-4 to TRBJ2-1; no firm D call. V shed 4 bases and J shed 9 bases, with 10 bases lying between them. The CDR3 has 12 amino acids. The CDR3 loop is CASSSDNLEQFF. CDR3 DNA sequence: TGTGCCAGCAGTTCGGATAACCTTGAGCAGTTCTTC.

V gene TRBV5-1 combines with J gene TRBJ2-2; D gene uncertain. CDR1 and CDR2 (germline): SGHRS, YFSETQ. The CDR3 has 12 amino acids. Trimming shortened V by 2 bases and J by 7 bases, and 6 bases separated the two germline ends. The CDR3 region has the DNA TGCGCCAGCAGCTTAACCCACGGGGAGCTGTTTTTT. It translates to CASSLTHGELFF.

The chain links TRBV10-2 to TRBJ2-7; D is uncertain. Trimming removed 6 bases from V and 1 base from J, with 7 bases in between. Germline-derived CDR1 and CDR2 are WSHSY and SAAADI. The CDR3 length is 12 residues. CDR3 region: CASSVASYEQYF. CDR3 bases: TGCGCCAGCAGCGTAGCTTCCTACGAGCAGTACTTC.

This sequence joins TRBV6-1 and TRBJ1-1; the match to TRBD1 covers 8 bases. Germline V gene lookup returns CDR1 MNHNS and CDR2 SASEGT. V was clipped by 5 bases and J by 11 bases; unmatched bases: 10. This CDR3 has 13 residues. As DNA, the CDR3 is TGTGCCAGCAGTTTGACGACAGGGGAAAACGCTTTCTTT. Translated: CASSLTTGENAFF.

CDR3 nucleotides: TGTGCCACCAGTGATTCTCGAGTTATTACCGGGGAGCTGTTTTTT. Translation: CATSDSRVITGELFF. The chain is built from TRBV24-1 and TRBJ2-2; D is uncertain. The ends were cut back, 2 bases at V and 5 bases at J, with 11 bases in the middle. The length of the CDR3 is 15 residues. Germline V gene data show CDR1 as KGHDR and CDR2 as SFDVKD.

This clonotype was detected only once. J is TRBJ1-1 and V is TRBV18; TRBD1 is a possible D gene (5 bases). Looked up from germline, CDR1 is KGHSH and CDR2 is LQKENI. This CDR3 is built from 13 residues. The V and J ends lost 4 bases and 4 bases respectively, with 10 bases between them. The CDR3 DNA reads TGTGCCAGCTCACTACTGGGGGGCACTGAAGCTTTCTTT. Protein sequence: CASSLLGGTEAFF.

V and J are TRBV2 and TRBJ2-2; D unclear. The CDR3 is 15 residues long. The germline V gene has CDR1 SNHLY and CDR2 FYNNEI. V lost 4 bases and J lost 6, with 15 bases in between. The CDR3: CASSASSRNSGELFF. The CDR3 bases are TGTGCCAGCAGTGCCTCTTCACGAAATTCCGGGGAGCTGTTTTTT.

The chain combines TRBV20-1 with TRBJ1-4; D uncertain. The CDR3 runs to 11 residues. From germline, CDR1 is DFQATT and CDR2 SNEGSKA (reference sequence). Trimming cost V 3 bases and J 10 bases, with 9 bases left between them. The CDR3: CSASSAGKLFF. CDR3 in DNA: TGCAGTGCTAGTTCGGCGGGAAAACTGTTTTTT.

On this clonotype: Germline and junction disagree at one end, which may indicate a read error. CDR3 amino acids: CASSLLSSTDTQYF. In nucleotides, the CDR3 is TGTGCTAGCAGTTTGCTTTCTAGCACAGATACGCAGTATTTT. The V gene is TRBV7-7, the J gene TRBJ2-3; no clear D. In germline, CDR1 is SSHAT, CDR2 FNYEAQ (reference sequence). This CDR3 is 14 amino acids long.

The gene calls are TRBV4-2 and TRBJ2-6; D is perhaps TRBD1 (5 bases). Germline V CDR1 and CDR2: LGHNA, YNFKEQ. V lost 0 bases and J lost 0, with 21 bases in between. The CDR3 is 21 amino acids. The CDR3 loop is CASSQDGLLQGRGSGANVLTF. CDR3 DNA sequence: TGTGCCAGCAGCCAAGATGGGCTACTCCAGGGAAGGGGCTCTGGGGCCAACGTCCTGACTTTC.

The CDR3 protein is CASSYSGGGGYGYTF. CDR3 coding DNA: TGTGCCAGCAGTTACTCAGGGGGCGGGGGCTATGGCTACACCTTC. This chain joins TRBV6-5 and TRBJ1-2; 7 bases fit TRBD1. Germline CDR1 and CDR2: MNHEY and SVGAGI. V lost 0 bases and J lost 4; bases outside the gene matches: 5. The CDR3 extends over 15 amino acids.

This clonotype appeared once. V gene TRBV7-3 combines with J gene TRBJ2-5, with D possibly called TRBD1 or TRBD2 (6 bases each). Trimming shortened V by 6 bases and J by 4 bases, and 12 bases separated the two germline ends. CDR1 and CDR2 (germline): SGHTA, FQGTGA. The CDR3 totals 13 residues. This CDR3 reads CASSIRGGETQYF. The DNA for the CDR3 is TGTGCCAGCAGTATCAGGGGAGGAGAGACCCAGTACTTC.

The chain has TRBV12-3 or TRBV12-4 and TRBJ2-2, with D perhaps TRBD2 (6 bases). The CDR3 spans 15 residues. V lost 3 bases, J lost 5 bases, and 13 bases lay in between. The CDR3 DNA follows: TGTGCCAGCAGTTTCGGTGGGAGGAGGACCGGGGAGCTGTTTTTT. The encoded protein is CASSFGGRRTGELFF.

The J gene is TRBJ2-1, the V gene TRBV20-1; 7 bases are shared with TRBD1. The CDR3 is 11 amino acids. The germline V gene encodes CDR1 DFQATT and CDR2 SNEGSKA (reference sequence). With V trimmed by 6 bases and J by 9 bases, 5 bases remained unmatched. The CDR3 spells CSATGVSEQFF. The CDR3 nucleotides read TGCAGTGCAACAGGGGTGAGTGAGCAGTTCTTC.

The CDR3 DNA follows: TGTGCCAGCAGCCAAGGGGTGCCGGGGGCGGTTTATTCACCCCTCCACTTT. It yields the protein CASSQGVPGAVYSPLHF. The rearrangement uses TRBV3-1 and TRBJ1-6; TRBD1 is a possible D gene (6 bases). The V end lost 1 base, the J end lost 8 bases, and 18 bases lay between the germline ends. The germline gives CDR1 LGHDT, CDR2 YNNKEL (reference sequence). The CDR3 has 17 amino acids. Filled out from reference TRBV3-1 and TRBJ1-6, the complete variable domain reads DTAVSQTPKYLVTQMGNDKSIKCEQNLGHDTMYWYKQDSKKFLKIMFSYNNKELIINETVPNRFSPKSPDKAHLNLHINSLELGDSAVYFCASSQGVPGAVYSPLHFGNGTRLTVT.

The gene calls are TRBV29-1 and TRBJ2-7; D perhaps matches TRBD1 (5 bases). CDR1 is SQVTM and CDR2 is ANQGSEA in the germline V gene. Trimming removed 6 bases at V and 1 base at J, with 10 bases between. The CDR3 totals 12 residues. CDR3 in DNA: TGCAGCGTCGGACATTCGTCCTACGAGCAGTACTTC. Residues: CSVGHSSYEQYF.

The chain combines TRBV29-1 with TRBJ2-5; 14 nucleotides align to TRBD2. The CDR3 runs to 14 residues. CDR1 and CDR2 from the germline V gene are SQVTM and ANQGSEA. V was pared by 5 bases and J by 3 bases, with 2 bases of the junction left unmatched. The DNA of the CDR3 is TGCAGCGTTCTGGGACTAGCGGGAGAAGAGACCCAGTACTTC. Translation: CSVLGLAGEETQYF.

The V call is TRBV20-1, the J call TRBJ2-5; D is possibly TRBD1 (6 bases). CDR3 length: 15 residues. Germline CDR1 DFQATT, CDR2 SNEGSKA (reference sequence). V shed 6 bases and J shed 1 base, with 18 bases lying between them. The CDR3 loop reads CSARGWGQTQETQYF. CDR3 DNA sequence: TGCAGTGCAAGGGGCTGGGGGCAGACCCAAGAGACCCAGTACTTC.

The genes are TRBV7-2 and TRBJ1-1; D gene unclear. V lost 0 bases and J lost 6, with 14 bases in between. The CDR3 runs to 15 residues. The V gene's germline CDR1 is SGHTA and CDR2 FQGNSA. CDR3 DNA: TGTGCCAGCAGCTTAGCGCTAATGGGAGTACCTGAAGCTTTCTTT. As protein: CASSLALMGVPEAFF.

J is TRBJ2-7 and V is TRBV9, with 9 bases fitting TRBD2. Per germline, CDR1 SGDLS and CDR2 YYNGEE. This CDR3 has 14 residues. The trim removed 0 bases at V and 5 bases at J, leaving 3 bases unmatched. The DNA of the CDR3 is TGTGCCAGCAGCGTAGGGCTAGCGGGAAACGAGCAGTACTTC. This translates into CASSVGLAGNEQYF.

This chain links TRBV20-1 with TRBJ1-2; D is ambiguous. This CDR3 has 11 residues. From germline, CDR1 is DFQATT and CDR2 SNEGSKA (reference sequence). V shed 6 bases and J shed 8 bases, with 13 bases lying between them. CDR3 DNA: TGCAGTGCCAACGATCAAGGGGGCTACACCTTC. Translating gives CSANDQGGYTF.